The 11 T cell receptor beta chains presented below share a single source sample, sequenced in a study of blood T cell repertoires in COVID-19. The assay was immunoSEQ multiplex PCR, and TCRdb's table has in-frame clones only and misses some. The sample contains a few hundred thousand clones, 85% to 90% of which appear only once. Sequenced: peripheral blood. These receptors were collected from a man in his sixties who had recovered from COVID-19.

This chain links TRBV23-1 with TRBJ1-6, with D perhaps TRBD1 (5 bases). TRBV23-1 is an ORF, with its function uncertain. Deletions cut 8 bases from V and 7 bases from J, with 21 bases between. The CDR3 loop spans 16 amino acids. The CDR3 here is CASPLIPGQGNSPLHF. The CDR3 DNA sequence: TGCGCCAGCCCCCTAATCCCAGGGCAGGGAAATTCACCCCTCCACTTT.

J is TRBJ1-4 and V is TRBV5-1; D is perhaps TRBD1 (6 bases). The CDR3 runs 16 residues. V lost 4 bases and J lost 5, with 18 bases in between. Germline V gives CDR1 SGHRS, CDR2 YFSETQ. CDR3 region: CASSPVAGTQNEKLFF. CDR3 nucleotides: TGCGCCAGCAGCCCCGTCGCCGGGACACAAAATGAAAAACTGTTTTTT.

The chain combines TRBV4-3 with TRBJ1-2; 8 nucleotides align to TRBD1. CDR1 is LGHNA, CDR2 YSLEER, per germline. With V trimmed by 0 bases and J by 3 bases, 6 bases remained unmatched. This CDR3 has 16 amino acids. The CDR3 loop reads CASSQELGQGYYGYTF. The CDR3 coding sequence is TGCGCCAGCAGCCAAGAGCTAGGACAGGGTTACTATGGCTACACCTTC.

CDR3 DNA: TGTGCCAGCAGTGACAGGCCCAATTATGGCTACACCTTC. It codes for CASSDRPNYGYTF. V and J are TRBV2 and TRBJ1-2; no clear D gene. V shed 3 bases and J shed 5 bases, with 10 bases lying between them. Germline lookup yields CDR1 SNHLY and CDR2 FYNNEI. This CDR3 contains 13 residues.

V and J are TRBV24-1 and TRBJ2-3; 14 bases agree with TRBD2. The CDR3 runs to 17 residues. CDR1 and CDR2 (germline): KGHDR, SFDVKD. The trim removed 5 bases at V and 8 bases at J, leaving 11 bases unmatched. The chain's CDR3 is CATSAAGLAGGEGTQYF. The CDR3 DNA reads TGTGCCACCAGTGCCGCCGGACTAGCGGGAGGAGAGGGTACGCAGTATTTT.

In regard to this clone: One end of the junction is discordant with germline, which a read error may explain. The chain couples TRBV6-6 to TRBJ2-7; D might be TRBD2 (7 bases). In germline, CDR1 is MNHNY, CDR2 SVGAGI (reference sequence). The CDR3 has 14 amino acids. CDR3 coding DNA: TGTGCCAGCAGTTACTCTAATAGGGGGAGGGGCACGGACTTC. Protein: CASSYSNRGRGTDF.

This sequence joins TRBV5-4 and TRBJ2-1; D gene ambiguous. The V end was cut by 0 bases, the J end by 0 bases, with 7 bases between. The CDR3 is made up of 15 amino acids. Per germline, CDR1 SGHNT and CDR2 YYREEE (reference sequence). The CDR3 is CASSLASYSYNEQFF. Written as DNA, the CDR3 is TGTGCCAGCAGCTTGGCTTCCTACTCCTACAATGAGCAGTTCTTC.

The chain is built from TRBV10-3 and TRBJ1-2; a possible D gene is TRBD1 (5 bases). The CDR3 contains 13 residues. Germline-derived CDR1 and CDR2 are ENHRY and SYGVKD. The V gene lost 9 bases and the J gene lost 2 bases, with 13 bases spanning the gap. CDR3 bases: TGTGCCATGGGTGGGGCGCTAAACTATGGCTACACCTTC. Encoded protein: CAMGGALNYGYTF.

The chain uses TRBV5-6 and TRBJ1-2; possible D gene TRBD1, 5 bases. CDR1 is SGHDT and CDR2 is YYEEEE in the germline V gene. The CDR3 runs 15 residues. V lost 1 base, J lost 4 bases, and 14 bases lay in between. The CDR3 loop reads CASSLSGRVVYGYTF. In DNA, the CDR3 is TGTGCCAGCAGCTTGTCTGGCAGGGTCGTCTATGGCTACACCTTC. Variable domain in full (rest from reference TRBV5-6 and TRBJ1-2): DAGVTQSPTHLIKTRGQQVTLRCSPKSGHDTVSWYQQALGQGPQFIFQYYEEEERQRGNFPDRFSGHQFPNYSSELNVNALLLGDSALYLCASSLSGRVVYGYTFGSGTRLTVV.

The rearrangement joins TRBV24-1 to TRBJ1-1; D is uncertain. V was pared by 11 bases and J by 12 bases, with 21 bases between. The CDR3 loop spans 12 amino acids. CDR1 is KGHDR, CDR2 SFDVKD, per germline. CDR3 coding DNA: TGTGCCATCTCATCGACGGCGGAAGGTACTTTCTTT. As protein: CAISSTAEGTFF.

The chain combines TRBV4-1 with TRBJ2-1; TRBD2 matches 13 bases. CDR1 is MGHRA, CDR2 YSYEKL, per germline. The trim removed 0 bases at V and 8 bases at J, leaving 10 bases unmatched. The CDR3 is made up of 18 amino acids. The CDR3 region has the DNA TGCGCCAGCAGCCAAGAGGACACTAGCGGGGGGGCCTCGGATGAGCAGTTCTTC. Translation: CASSQEDTSGGASDEQFF.